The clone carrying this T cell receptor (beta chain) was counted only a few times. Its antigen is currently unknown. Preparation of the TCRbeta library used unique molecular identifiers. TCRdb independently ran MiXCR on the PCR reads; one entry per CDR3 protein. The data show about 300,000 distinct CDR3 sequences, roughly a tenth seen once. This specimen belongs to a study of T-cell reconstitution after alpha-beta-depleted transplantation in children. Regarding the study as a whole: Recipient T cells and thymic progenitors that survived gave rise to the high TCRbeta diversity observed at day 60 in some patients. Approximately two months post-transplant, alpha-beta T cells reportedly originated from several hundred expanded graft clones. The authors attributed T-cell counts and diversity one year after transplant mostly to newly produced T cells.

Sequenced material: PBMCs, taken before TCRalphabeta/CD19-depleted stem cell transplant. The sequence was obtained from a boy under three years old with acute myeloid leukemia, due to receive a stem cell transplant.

The CDR3 bases are TGCAGTGCTAGCAGGGGAAGCTCCTACAATGAGCAGTTCTTC. Translating it yields CSASRGSSYNEQFF. This chain connects TRBV20-1 to TRBJ2-1; perhaps TRBD1 as D (6 bases). Germline lookup yields CDR1 DFQATT and CDR2 SNEGSKA (reference sequence). V gave up 3 bases and J gave up 0 bases, with 9 bases separating them. The CDR3 is 14 residues long.